One sample yielded the 16 T cell receptor beta chains listed below, sequenced in a study of T-cell memory formation after mild COVID-19. TCRdb processed the 5' RACE reads anew with MiXCR; each CDR3 protein has one entry. The sample carries just over 400,000 distinct CDR3 sequences, about 22% recorded once. The sequenced sample was PBMCs or a T cell subset sorted from them (not recorded which). The receptors here all came from an adult woman who had mild COVID-19 (a few samples of this study predate the infection). Cell type and time point are not known.

The V gene is TRBV6-5, the J gene TRBJ2-7, with 10 bases identical to TRBD1. CDR1 is MNHEY, CDR2 SVGAGI, per germline. V trimming: 4 bases; J trimming: 0 bases; junction bases outside the gene matches: 12. This CDR3 is 18 amino acids long. CDR3 bases: TGTGCCAGCAGTTCCGTCCCGGGACAGGGGTGGGTCTCCTACGAGCAGTACTTC. Translating gives CASSSVPGQGWVSYEQYF.

V usage is TRBV9 and J usage is TRBJ1-2; unclear D gene. Trimming shortened V by 3 bases and J by 5 bases, and 11 bases separated the two germline ends. The CDR3 spans 13 residues. From germline, CDR1 is SGDLS and CDR2 YYNGEE. The CDR3 sequence is CASSARTDYGYTF. In nucleotides, the CDR3 is TGTGCCAGCAGCGCCCGGACGGATTATGGCTACACCTTC.

The chain has TRBV5-1 and TRBJ2-1, with 11 nucleotides matching TRBD1. V lost 3 bases to trimming and J lost 8 bases; unmatched junction nucleotides: 10. This CDR3 is built from 16 residues. The germline V gene encodes CDR1 SGHRS and CDR2 YFSETQ. The chain's CDR3 is CASSYGPGTGGYEQFF. The CDR3 coding sequence is TGCGCCAGCAGCTACGGACCCGGGACAGGGGGTTATGAGCAGTTCTTC.

This clonotype showed up just a few times. This sequence joins TRBV15 and TRBJ2-3; 10 positions agree with TRBD2. Germline V gene lookup returns CDR1 LNHNV and CDR2 YYDKDF (reference sequence). The CDR3 covers 18 residues. With 1 base clipped from V and 0 bases from J, the junction kept 7 bases outside the gene matches. The CDR3 here is CATSRGIASGRSTDTQYF. Here the CDR3 DNA reads TGTGCCACCAGCAGAGGGATAGCTAGCGGGAGAAGCACAGATACGCAGTATTTT.

The chain links TRBV28 to TRBJ1-2, with D possibly matching TRBD1 (5 bases). The V end was cut by 7 bases, the J end by 2 bases, with 14 bases between. CDR3 size: 14 residues. From germline, CDR1 is MDHEN and CDR2 SYDVKM. As DNA, the CDR3 is TGTGCCAGCACCCCGTCAGGGAAAAACTATGGCTACACCTTC. This sequence encodes CASTPSGKNYGYTF.

The chain has TRBV18 and TRBJ2-7; no clear D. This CDR3 region has 14 residues. Germline V gives CDR1 KGHSH, CDR2 LQKENI. V gave up 3 bases and J gave up 6 bases, with 15 bases separating them. The CDR3 bases are TGTGCCAGCTCACCTTTCGACGGTGGGCGCGAGCAGTACTTC. It translates to CASSPFDGGREQYF.

This clonotype was seen a handful of times. The chain links TRBV7-9 to TRBJ2-7; D might be TRBD1 (6 bases). The CDR3 is made up of 14 amino acids. Trimming took off 1 base at V and 0 bases at J, with 7 bases between the two ends. Germline CDR1 is SEHNR and CDR2 is FQNEAQ (reference sequence). DNA for the CDR3: TGTGCCAGCAGCTTAGAGGGGGTCTCCTACGAGCAGTACTTC. Translating it yields CASSLEGVSYEQYF.

V gene TRBV7-6 combines with J gene TRBJ1-1; D unclear. The germline V gene has CDR1 SGHVS and CDR2 FNYEAQ. CDR3 length equals 13 residues. V lost 5 bases and J 0 bases, leaving 7 bases between the germline ends. The CDR3: CASSPLVNTEAFF. The CDR3 nucleotides are TGTGCCAGCAGCCCGTTGGTGAACACTGAAGCTTTCTTT.

The chain joins TRBV5-1 to TRBJ2-7; 9 nucleotides line up with TRBD2. The ends lost 0 bases at V and 3 bases at J; junction bases unmatched: 4. The CDR3 length is 15 residues. Germline V gene lookup returns CDR1 SGHRS and CDR2 YFSETQ. CDR3 amino acids: CASSLDRRGGYEQYF. The CDR3 nucleotides are TGCGCCAGCAGCTTGGATAGGCGGGGGGGCTACGAGCAGTACTTC. Combining the CDR3 with reference TRBV5-1 and TRBJ2-7 gives the whole variable domain KAGVTQTPRYLIKTRGQQVTLSCSPISGHRSVSWYQQTPGQGLQFLFEYFSETQRNKGNFPGRFSGRQFSNSRSEMNVSTLELGDSALYLCASSLDRRGGYEQYFGPGTRLTVT.

The chain combines TRBV25-1 with TRBJ2-1; 8 bases agree with TRBD2. The J segment lost 5 bases and the V segment lost 8 bases, leaving 8 bases of the junction unmatched. This CDR3 comprises 14 residues. The germline gives CDR1 MGHDK, CDR2 SYGVNS. The CDR3 sequence: CASGQRERNNEQFF. In nucleotides, the CDR3 is TGTGCCAGCGGTCAGCGGGAGCGGAACAATGAGCAGTTCTTC. The whole variable domain, remainder taken from reference TRBV25-1 and TRBJ2-1, is EADIYQTPRYLVIGTGKKITLECSQTMGHDKMYWYQQDPGMELHLIHYSYGVNSTEKGDLSSESTVSRIRTEHFPLTLESARPSHTSQYLCASGQRERNNEQFFGPGTRLTVL.

J is TRBJ1-5 and V is TRBV20-1; D uncertain. CDR1 and CDR2 (germline): DFQATT, SNEGSKA (reference sequence). This CDR3 region has 15 residues. The V gene lost 4 bases and the J gene lost 0 bases, with 13 bases spanning the gap. CDR3 coding DNA: TGCAGTGCTACTAAGGCAGACAATAGCAATCAGCCCCAGCATTTT. Its translation is CSATKADNSNQPQHF.

This clonotype was found once. This chain links TRBV6-6 with TRBJ1-1, with D possibly matching TRBD1 (5 bases). The CDR3 covers 12 residues. The germline CDR1 and CDR2 sequences are MNHNY and SVGAGI (reference sequence). The V end lost 0 bases, the J end lost 6 bases, and 5 bases lay between the germline ends. The CDR3 DNA reads TGTGCCAGCAGTTACTCGGGACCTGAAGCTTTCTTT. Translating gives CASSYSGPEAFF.

The J gene is TRBJ2-3, the V gene TRBV12-3 or TRBV12-4; D is uncertain. The V end was cut by 3 bases, the J end by 3 bases, with 7 bases between. CDR3 length: 13 residues. CDR3 sequence (DNA): TGTGCCAGCAGTTTCGTATCAACAGATACGCAGTATTTT. Translating gives CASSFVSTDTQYF.

The chain carries TRBV7-2 and TRBJ1-1; 8 positions match TRBD1. V shed 4 bases, J shed 3 bases, and the junction held 7 bases outside the gene matches. The V gene's germline CDR1 is SGHTA and CDR2 FQGNSA. The CDR3 contains 15 residues. Written as DNA, the CDR3 is TGTGCCAGCAGCTCCCAGGGGGCGGTTGACACTGAAGCTTTCTTT. As protein: CASSSQGAVDTEAFF. Looking up the rest from reference TRBV7-2 and TRBJ1-1 gives the full variable domain: GAGVSQSPSNKVTEKGKDVELRCDPISGHTALYWYRQSLGQGLEFLIYFQGNSAPDKSGLPSDRFSAERTGGSVSTLTIQRTQQEDSAVYLCASSSQGAVDTEAFFGQGTRLTVV.

This clonotype has more than one count but fewer than ten. This chain connects TRBV9 to TRBJ2-5; 8 bases align to TRBD2. The V gene end was trimmed by 0 bases and the J gene end by 5 bases; junction bases not matched to a gene: 6. The CDR3 covers 15 residues. Germline CDR1 is SGDLS and CDR2 is YYNGEE. The CDR3: CASSVASGSTETQYF. DNA for the CDR3: TGTGCCAGCAGCGTAGCCAGCGGGAGCACGGAGACCCAGTACTTC. The full variable domain, completed using reference TRBV9 and TRBJ2-5, is DSGVTQTPKHLITATGQRVTLRCSPRSGDLSVYWYQQSLDQGLQFLIQYYNGEERAKGNILERFSAQQFPDLHSELNLSSLELGDSALYFCASSVASGSTETQYFGPGTRLLVL.

This clonotype appeared a few times. CDR3 amino acids: CASSRQGGGYTF. The CDR3 nucleotides read TGTGCCAGTAGTCGACAGGGAGGTGGCTACACCTTC. This chain joins TRBV19 and TRBJ1-2; 7 nucleotides match TRBD1. The J segment lost 7 bases and the V segment lost 5 bases, leaving 4 bases of the junction unmatched. From germline, CDR1 is LNHDA and CDR2 SQIVND (reference sequence). The CDR3 runs to 12 residues.